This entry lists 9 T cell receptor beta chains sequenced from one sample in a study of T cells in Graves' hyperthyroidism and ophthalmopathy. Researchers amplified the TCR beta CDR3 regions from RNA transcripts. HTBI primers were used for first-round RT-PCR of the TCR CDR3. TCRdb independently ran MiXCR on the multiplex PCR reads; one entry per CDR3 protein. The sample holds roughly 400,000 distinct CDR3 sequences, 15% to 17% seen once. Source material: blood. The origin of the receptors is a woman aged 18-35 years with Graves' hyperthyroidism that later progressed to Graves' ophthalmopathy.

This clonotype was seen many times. CDR3: CASSWDPGETQYF. DNA of the CDR3: TGCGCCAGCAGCTGGGACCCCGGGGAGACCCAGTACTTC. V is TRBV5-1 and J is TRBJ2-5; either TRBD1 or TRBD2 may fit D (5 bases each). There are 13 residues in the CDR3. With 3 bases removed from V and 5 bases from J, the gap between germline ends came to 11 bases. CDR1 is SGHRS, CDR2 YFSETQ, per germline. The entire variable domain, with the rest obtained from reference TRBV5-1 and TRBJ2-5, is as follows: KAGVTQTPRYLIKTRGQQVTLSCSPISGHRSVSWYQQTPGQGLQFLFEYFSETQRNKGNFPGRFSGRQFSNSRSEMNVSTLELGDSALYLCASSWDPGETQYFGPGTRLLVL.

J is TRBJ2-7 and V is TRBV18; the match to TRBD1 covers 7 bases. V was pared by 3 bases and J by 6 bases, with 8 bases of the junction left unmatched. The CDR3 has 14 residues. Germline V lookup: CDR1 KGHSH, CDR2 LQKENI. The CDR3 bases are TGTGCCAGCTCACCGCACAGGGGCGCTTTCGAGCAGTACTTC. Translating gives CASSPHRGAFEQYF.

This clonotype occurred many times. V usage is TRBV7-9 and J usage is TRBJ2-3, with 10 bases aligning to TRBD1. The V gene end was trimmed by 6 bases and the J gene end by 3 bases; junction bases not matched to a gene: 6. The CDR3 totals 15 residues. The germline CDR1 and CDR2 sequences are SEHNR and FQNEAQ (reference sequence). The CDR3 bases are TGTGCCAGCAGTTATCCGGGACAGGGGACAGATACGCAGTATTTT. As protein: CASSYPGQGTDTQYF.

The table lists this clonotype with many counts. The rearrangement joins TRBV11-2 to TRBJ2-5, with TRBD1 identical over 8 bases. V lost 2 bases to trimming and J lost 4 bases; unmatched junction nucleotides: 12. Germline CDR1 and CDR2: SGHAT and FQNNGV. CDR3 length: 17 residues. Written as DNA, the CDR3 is TGTGCCAGCAGCTTATTGACAGGGGCCTCGAGGGGAGAGACCCAGTACTTC. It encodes CASSLLTGASRGETQYF.

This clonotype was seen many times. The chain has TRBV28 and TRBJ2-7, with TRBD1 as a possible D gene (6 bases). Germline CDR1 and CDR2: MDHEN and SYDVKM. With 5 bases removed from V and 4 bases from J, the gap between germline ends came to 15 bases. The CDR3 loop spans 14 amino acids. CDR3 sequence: CASSKRDTQYEQYF. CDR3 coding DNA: TGTGCCAGCAGTAAACGGGACACTCAGTACGAGCAGTACTTC.

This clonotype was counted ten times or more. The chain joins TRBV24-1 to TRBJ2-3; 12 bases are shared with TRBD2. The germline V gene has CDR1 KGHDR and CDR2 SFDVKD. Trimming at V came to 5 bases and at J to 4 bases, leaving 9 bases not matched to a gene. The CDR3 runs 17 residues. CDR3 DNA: TGTGCCACCAGTGGGGGACTAGCGGGCTCAGGAGCAGATACGCAGTATTTT. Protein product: CATSGGLAGSGADTQYF.

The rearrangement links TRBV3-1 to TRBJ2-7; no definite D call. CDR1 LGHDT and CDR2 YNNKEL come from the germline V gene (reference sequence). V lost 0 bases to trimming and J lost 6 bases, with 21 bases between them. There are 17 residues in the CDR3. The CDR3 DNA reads TGTGCCAGCAGCCAAGAATTTGTCCCGATGTGGACGGGCGAGCAGTACTTC. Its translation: CASSQEFVPMWTGEQYF.

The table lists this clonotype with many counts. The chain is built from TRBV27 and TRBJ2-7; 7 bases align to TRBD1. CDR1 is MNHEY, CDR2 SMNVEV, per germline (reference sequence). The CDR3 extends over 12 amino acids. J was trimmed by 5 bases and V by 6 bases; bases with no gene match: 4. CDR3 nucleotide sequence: TGTGCCAGCAGGACAGGGTCCCACGAGCAGTACTTC. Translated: CASRTGSHEQYF.

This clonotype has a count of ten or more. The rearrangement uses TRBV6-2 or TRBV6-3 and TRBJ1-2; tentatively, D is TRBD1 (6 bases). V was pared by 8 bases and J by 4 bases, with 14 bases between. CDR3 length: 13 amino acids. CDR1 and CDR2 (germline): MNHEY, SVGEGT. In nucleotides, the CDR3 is TGTGCCAGCGAGACAGGATCCCGCTATGGCTACACCTTC. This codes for CASETGSRYGYTF.